The clone carrying this TCR beta chain was found a few times. The antigen is unknown. What was sequenced were expressed TCRB transcripts, since all of the isolated RNA had been reverse transcribed. Method: immunoSEQ multiplex PCR; TCRdb's copy keeps in-frame clones and lacks some. The sample lists about 700,000 clones, about an eighth occurring once. The V and J ends lost 5 bases and 6 bases respectively, with 13 bases between them. Germline loops: CDR1 SEHNR, CDR2 FQNEAQ (reference sequence). There are 13 residues in the CDR3. This sample stems from a study of beta chain features in type 1 diabetes. The study, taken as a whole, reports: TCRB CDR3 length was moderately but significantly reduced in all four CD4+ subsets of Type 1 diabetes patients.

The genes are TRBV7-9 and TRBJ1-2; no clear D. The material sequenced was naive CD4+ T cells from blood. The clonotype comes from a man younger than 35 with type 1 diabetes. This chain's CDR3 is CASSPSAGDGYTF. CDR3 DNA: TGTGCCAGCAGCCCCTCGGCCGGAGATGGCTACACCTTC.